This TCR beta chain is from a study of response to subunit inactivated influenza vaccine. TCRdb re-analysed the RT-PCR reads in MiXCR, keeping a single row per CDR3 protein. Found here are around 650,000 distinct CDR3 sequences, around 16% of them singletons; the top ten hold around 10%. A few counts support this clonotype. Its antigen is currently unknown. The germline gene is not matched at one end of the junction; a read error may be the cause. Study-wide results and caveats: Authors suggested seasonal influenza vaccinations each recruit few new T cells.

The V gene's germline CDR1 is MGHRA and CDR2 YSYEKL. The CDR3 loop spans 16 amino acids. The rearrangement uses TRBV4-1 and TRBJ2-2, with TRBD2 as a possible D gene (5 bases). The sequencing used PBMCs from blood, collected 11 to 12 days after vaccination. The TCR was taken from a man in his fifties who received an inactivated influenza vaccine. The CDR3 sequence: CASSQVKTGNAGELFF. CDR3 coding DNA: TGCGCCAGCAGCCAAGTAAAGACGGGGAACGCCGGGGAGCTGTTTTTT.